Shown below are 31 T cell receptor beta chains from a single sample sequenced in a study of spatial heterogeneity in lung cancer. Stated time point: blood at routine non-recurrence follow-up after resection. TCRdb ran MiXCR on the 5' RACE reads and lists one entry per CDR3 protein. This sample has about 120,000 distinct CDR3 sequences, with roughly 10% found just once. This material consisted of PBMCs, taken at follow-up. These receptors all come from a female donor with early-stage non-small cell lung cancer.

This rearrangement joins TRBV7-2 to TRBJ1-2; D unclear. The CDR3 sequence is 16 residues long. With 1 base removed from V and 7 bases from J, the gap between germline ends came to 19 bases. Germline V gene data show CDR1 as SGHTA and CDR2 as FQGNSA. This CDR3 is CASSLVGQPYQSGYTF. The CDR3 nucleotides are TGTGCCAGCAGCTTAGTTGGTCAGCCCTACCAATCTGGCTACACCTTC.

CDR3 in DNA: TGTGCCAGCAGTTCACCGATTCCAACCTACGAGCAGTACTTC. Protein sequence: CASSSPIPTYEQYF. This sequence joins TRBV28 and TRBJ2-7; D not certain. Trimming cost V 4 bases and J 2 bases, with 12 bases left between them. Looked up from germline, CDR1 is MDHEN and CDR2 is SYDVKM. The CDR3 loop spans 14 amino acids.

This clonotype was counted many times. V and J are TRBV28 and TRBJ2-2; weak D call: TRBD1 (7 bases). Germline V gene lookup returns CDR1 MDHEN and CDR2 SYDVKM. The CDR3 totals 14 residues. V shed 7 bases and J shed 6 bases, with 15 bases lying between them. CDR3 DNA: TGTGCCAGCATAGAGACAGGGAGGTCCGGGGAGCTGTTTTTT. It codes for CASIETGRSGELFF.

This clonotype appeared many times. This chain links TRBV6-1 with TRBJ1-5; 7 nucleotides match TRBD1. The ends lost 8 bases at V and 2 bases at J; junction bases unmatched: 3. This CDR3 has 13 residues. The germline CDR1 and CDR2 sequences are MNHNS and SASEGT. The DNA of the CDR3 is TGTGCCAGCTCGGGACAGCGCAATCAGCCCCAGCATTTT. This gives the protein CASSGQRNQPQHF.

The V call is TRBV30, the J call TRBJ2-1; D gene uncertain. V was shortened by 4 bases and J by 9 bases, with 28 bases between the two germline ends. In germline, CDR1 is GTSNPN, CDR2 SVGIG (reference sequence). The CDR3 has 17 amino acids. CDR3 sequence reads: CAWNRGTPPMGSGEQFF. The CDR3 region has the DNA TGTGCCTGGAACCGAGGCACCCCCCCAATGGGGTCCGGTGAGCAGTTCTTC.

This clonotype was counted many times. A read error may be the cause here, since a much bigger clone is one base away. This chain uses TRBV12-3 or TRBV12-4 with TRBJ2-3; D gene unclear. The CDR3 has 11 residues. Trimming cost V 6 bases and J 4 bases, with 5 bases left between them. CDR3 sequence reads: CASRASDTQYF. The CDR3, as DNA: TGTGCCAGCAGGGCTTCAGATACGCAGTATTTT.

This clonotype has a count of ten or more. V is TRBV5-1 and J is TRBJ2-1, with 10 bases lining up with TRBD2. There are 16 residues in the CDR3. The junction had 6 bases not matched to a gene; V was cut back by 0 bases and J by 6 bases. Germline V gene lookup returns CDR1 SGHRS and CDR2 YFSETQ. CDR3 in DNA: TGCGCCAGCAGCTTGGTAACTAGCGGGATTGGCAATGAGCAGTTCTTC. Its protein product is CASSLVTSGIGNEQFF.

This chain links TRBV6-6 with TRBJ2-2, with D possibly being TRBD2 (6 bases). Germline lookup yields CDR1 MNHNY and CDR2 SVGAGI (reference sequence). This CDR3 has 14 amino acids. V lost 5 bases, J lost 5 bases, and 12 bases lay in between. The DNA for the CDR3 is TGTGCCAGCAGTCTCCGGGAGCGGACCGGGGAGCTGTTTTTT. Protein: CASSLRERTGELFF.

This clonotype was seen at least ten times. The rearrangement uses TRBV24-1 and TRBJ2-1, with 15 bases lining up with TRBD2. Germline loops: CDR1 KGHDR, CDR2 SFDVKD. CDR3 length equals 14 residues. Losses at the gene ends were 8 bases for V and 7 bases for J; bases not matched to a gene: 2. CDR3 DNA: TGTGCCACCAAGGGGACTAGCGGGAGGAATGAGCAGTTCTTC. Translation gives CATKGTSGRNEQFF.

The table lists this clonotype with a few counts. The chain has TRBV7-8 and TRBJ2-5; D possibly uses TRBD1 or TRBD2 (6 bases each). This CDR3 contains 15 residues. V lost 1 base and J lost 5, with 14 bases in between. Germline CDR1 and CDR2: SGHVS and FQNEAQ. The CDR3: CASSLVFSGAETQYF. The CDR3 nucleotides are TGTGCCAGCAGCTTAGTGTTCTCGGGGGCCGAGACCCAGTACTTC.

This clonotype was counted many times. The chain is built from TRBV5-1 and TRBJ1-2, with a weak D call TRBD1 (6 bases). CDR3 length: 12 residues. In germline, CDR1 is SGHRS, CDR2 YFSETQ. V lost 0 bases to trimming and J lost 8 bases, with 8 bases between them. Here the CDR3 reads CASSLGGGGYTF. CDR3 nucleotide sequence: TGCGCCAGCAGCTTGGGCGGGGGCGGCTACACCTTC.

This clonotype was observed a handful of times. The gene calls are TRBV5-1 and TRBJ2-3; 10 nucleotides match TRBD1. This CDR3 spans 15 amino acids. Germline lookup yields CDR1 SGHRS and CDR2 YFSETQ. The trim removed 4 bases at V and 6 bases at J, leaving 8 bases unmatched. CDR3 loop: CASSRQTGGEDTQYF. In DNA, the CDR3 is TGCGCCAGCAGCCGACAGACAGGGGGCGAGGATACGCAGTATTTT.

The gene calls are TRBV9 and TRBJ2-1, with D hard to call. V lost 2 bases, J lost 0 bases, and 6 bases lay in between. CDR3 size: 14 residues. The germline V gene encodes CDR1 SGDLS and CDR2 YYNGEE. The CDR3 coding sequence is TGTGCCAGCAGCGTTTCCCCCTCCTACAATGAGCAGTTCTTC. Translating it yields CASSVSPSYNEQFF.

This clonotype was picked up many times. The chain has TRBV7-8 and TRBJ1-1; 7 bases line up with TRBD1. The CDR3 has 14 residues. Germline CDR1 is SGHVS and CDR2 is FQNEAQ. V dropped 5 bases and J dropped 1; count of bases not matched to a gene: 4. The CDR3 nucleotides are TGTGCCAGCAGCCCTCGGACAGGGAACACTGAAGCTTTCTTT. Encoded protein: CASSPRTGNTEAFF.

The rearrangement joins TRBV14 to TRBJ2-3; 9 positions match TRBD2. Germline V gene sequence: CDR1 SGHDN, CDR2 FVKESK. This CDR3 comprises 19 residues. Unmatched junction bases numbered 13, after V lost 2 bases and J lost 1 base. CDR3 amino acids: CASSQQDVSLAGRTDTQYF. CDR3 bases: TGTGCCAGCAGCCAACAAGATGTGAGCCTAGCGGGGCGCACAGATACGCAGTATTTT.

This clonotype was observed a few times. CDR3 DNA sequence: TGTGCCAGCAGCATACTACAGGGTAGTCTCTACAATGAGCAGTTCTTC. Protein sequence: CASSILQGSLYNEQFF. V and J are TRBV7-2 and TRBJ2-1; D might be TRBD1 (6 bases). V lost 5 bases and J lost 3, with 17 bases in between. The CDR3 consists of 16 residues. CDR1 is SGHTA, CDR2 FQGNSA, per germline. The whole variable domain, remainder taken from reference TRBV7-2 and TRBJ2-1, is GAGVSQSPSNKVTEKGKDVELRCDPISGHTALYWYRQSLGQGLEFLIYFQGNSAPDKSGLPSDRFSAERTGGSVSTLTIQRTQQEDSAVYLCASSILQGSLYNEQFFGPGTRLTVL.

The chain uses TRBV10-3 and TRBJ1-5; D not resolved. The CDR3 extends over 16 amino acids. Per germline, CDR1 ENHRY and CDR2 SYGVKD. V was clipped by 0 bases and J by 3 bases, with 12 bases between them. CDR3 sequence reads: CAISESLLGSNQPQHF. In DNA form, the CDR3 reads TGTGCCATCAGTGAGTCTTTACTGGGGTCCAATCAGCCCCAGCATTTT.

A few counts support this clonotype. The gene calls are TRBV27 and TRBJ2-5, with D perhaps assigned TRBD1 or TRBD2 (7 bases each). Germline loops: CDR1 MNHEY, CDR2 SMNVEV (reference sequence). The CDR3 length is 15 residues. Deletions cut 6 bases from V and 4 bases from J, with 18 bases between. The chain's CDR3 is CASSRQGGGGETQYF. The DNA of the CDR3 is TGTGCCAGCAGCCGGCAGGGAGGGGGCGGAGAGACCCAGTACTTC.

Concerning this clonotype: This may stem from a read error, because a much larger clone lies one nucleotide away. CDR3 nucleotides: TGTGCCAGCAGCACGCCACGTACTGATGAAAAACTGTTTTTT. Protein sequence: CASSTPRTDEKLFF. The genes are TRBV7-2 and TRBJ1-4; unclear D gene. V was cut by 5 bases and J by 6 bases, with 13 bases left in between. In germline, CDR1 is SGHTA, CDR2 FQGNSA. The CDR3 covers 14 residues.

The chain carries TRBV5-1 and TRBJ2-1, with 14 bases lining up with TRBD2. The germline V gene encodes CDR1 SGHRS and CDR2 YFSETQ. This CDR3 contains 16 residues. J lost 8 bases, V lost 3 bases, and 7 bases had no gene match. CDR3 sequence (DNA): TGCGCCAGCAGCTGGGGACTAGCGGGAGCGGTTGATGAGCAGTTCTTC. Protein: CASSWGLAGAVDEQFF.

The chain joins TRBV4-2 to TRBJ1-1; D gene uncertain. The V gene's germline CDR1 is LGHNA and CDR2 YNFKEQ. This CDR3 comprises 15 residues. Trimming cost V 0 bases and J 0 bases, with 8 bases left between them. The CDR3 DNA reads as TGTGCCAGCAGCCAAGACGTTAATTTGAACACTGAAGCTTTCTTT. Protein: CASSQDVNLNTEAFF.

This clonotype has a handful of counts. The chain joins TRBV10-2 to TRBJ2-2, with D maybe TRBD2 (5 bases). Trimming took off 7 bases at V and 0 bases at J, with 12 bases between the two ends. The CDR3 consists of 15 residues. CDR1 is WSHSY, CDR2 SAAADI, per germline. The CDR3 is CASKIAPANTGELFF. The CDR3 DNA follows: TGCGCCAGCAAAATAGCGCCCGCGAACACCGGGGAGCTGTTTTTT.

This clonotype was seen repeatedly, ten times or more. The V and J genes are TRBV20-1 and TRBJ2-7; perhaps TRBD1 as D (5 bases). Trimming removed 5 bases from V and 3 bases from J, with 20 bases in between. The V gene's germline CDR1 is DFQATT and CDR2 SNEGSKA (reference sequence). There are 15 residues in the CDR3. The CDR3 protein is CSAPRDWGSSYEQYF. The CDR3 coding sequence is TGCAGTGCTCCCAGGGATTGGGGTTCCAGCTACGAGCAGTACTTC.

V gene TRBV6-5 combines with J gene TRBJ1-1; D gene ambiguous. CDR1 and CDR2 from the germline V gene are MNHEY and SVGAGI. The CDR3 totals 16 residues. V gave up 0 bases and J gave up 0 bases, with 11 bases separating them. This CDR3 is CASSYSRQIMNTEAFF. The CDR3 region has the DNA TGTGCCAGCAGTTACTCGAGGCAGATCATGAACACTGAAGCTTTCTTT.

This clonotype was picked up a small number of times. The chain carries TRBV3-1 and TRBJ2-6; D not resolved. The germline gives CDR1 LGHDT, CDR2 YNNKEL (reference sequence). Deletions cut 2 bases from V and 1 base from J, with 0 bases between. This CDR3 region has 13 residues. As DNA, the CDR3 is TGTGCCAGCAGCCAATCTGGGGCCAACGTCCTGACTTTC. As protein: CASSQSGANVLTF.

The J gene is TRBJ2-1, the V gene TRBV12-3 or TRBV12-4; D assignment may be TRBD1 or TRBD2 (5 bases each). CDR3 length: 17 residues. V gave up 7 bases and J gave up 7 bases, with 26 bases separating them. The CDR3 region is CASTSGLGVPSQNEQFF. The CDR3 DNA reads TGTGCCAGCACCTCGGGCCTGGGGGTCCCAAGCCAAAATGAGCAGTTCTTC.

The chain employs TRBV24-1 and TRBJ2-7, with TRBD2 identical over 10 bases. The CDR3 has 16 residues. V trimming: 3 bases; J trimming: 2 bases; junction bases outside the gene matches: 6. Germline-derived CDR1 and CDR2 are KGHDR and SFDVKD. The CDR3 DNA reads as TGTGCCACCAGTGATCCACGGACTAGCGGAACCTACGAGCAGTACTTC. Translated: CATSDPRTSGTYEQYF.

This chain connects TRBV24-1 to TRBJ2-3, with TRBD1 as a possible D gene (7 bases). The CDR3 loop spans 13 amino acids. Trimming pared 8 bases from V and 5 bases from J, leaving 13 bases between. CDR1 and CDR2 (germline): KGHDR, SFDVKD. The CDR3 sequence: CATKRRGEDTQYF. CDR3 in DNA: TGTGCCACCAAACGCAGGGGGGAAGATACGCAGTATTTT.

The chain carries TRBV11-2 and TRBJ1-2; D gene unclear. Germline V CDR1 and CDR2: SGHAT, FQNNGV. The CDR3 covers 12 residues. The germline V and J ends were trimmed by 3 bases and 6 bases, with 8 bases remaining between them. Here the CDR3 reads CASSFSSHGYTF. CDR3 in DNA: TGTGCCAGCAGCTTTTCAAGTCATGGCTACACCTTC.

The table lists this clonotype with a few counts. The J gene is TRBJ2-3, the V gene TRBV24-1, with 9 positions matching TRBD1. Losses at the gene ends were 12 bases for V and 3 bases for J; bases not matched to a gene: 6. CDR3 length: 13 residues. Germline loops: CDR1 KGHDR, CDR2 SFDVKD. This CDR3 reads CAVRDRVTDTQYF. The CDR3 bases are TGTGCCGTCCGGGACAGGGTGACAGATACGCAGTATTTT.

This clonotype has at least ten counts. The V and J genes are TRBV2 and TRBJ2-5, with D unclear. This CDR3 contains 14 residues. V was shortened by 7 bases and J by 0 bases, with 12 bases between the two germline ends. The germline V gene encodes CDR1 SNHLY and CDR2 FYNNEI. DNA of the CDR3: TGTGCCAGCAAGCCTAGAGAGAACCAAGAGACCCAGTACTTC. Its translation is CASKPRENQETQYF.